Sequencing of this TCR beta chain was carried out in a study of response to subunit inactivated influenza vaccine. In germline, CDR1 is MNHNS, CDR2 SASEGT. This CDR3 is 15 amino acids long. V was clipped by 3 bases and J by 1 base, with 10 bases between them. MiXCR, run by TCRdb on the RT-PCR reads, gives a single entry per CDR3 protein. The sample yields more than 250,000 distinct CDR3 sequences, 21% seen once. Study conclusions and caveats: Authors suggested each seasonal influenza vaccination recruits few new T cells.

This clonotype was counted only a few times. Its specificity is not known. This TCR was recovered from a man aged 50 to 75 who received an inactivated influenza vaccine. The sample here was PBMCs from blood, taken approximately 20 months after vaccination. This rearrangement joins TRBV6-1 to TRBJ1-5; D is unresolved. The CDR3 region has the DNA TGTGCCAGCAGTGAGGGTTTTGGGAGCAATCAGCCCCAGCATTTT. It specifies CASSEGFGSNQPQHF.